This TCR beta chain was sequenced during a study of neurological immune-mediated disorders. General observations from the study: The level of TCR clonal expansion was highest in patients with HTLV-1-associated myelopathy and lowest in multiple sclerosis, where it fell below the level seen in healthy controls. None of the CDR3 amino acid sequences in expanded clones turned up in more than one subject, which points to private repertoires in all groups.

From germline, CDR1 is SGHRS and CDR2 YFSETQ. CDR3 length equals 17 residues. The V end lost 2 bases, the J end lost 4 bases, and 16 bases lay between the germline ends. The unsorted libraries were produced from 2 million PBMCs held at -80 C. TCRdb reanalysed the 5' RACE reads using MiXCR and keeps one entry per CDR3 protein. The sample lists 81,000 or so distinct CDR3 sequences, 4.5% to 6.5% occurring once. The sample holds many counts of this clonotype. The antigen remains unidentified. This sequence joins TRBV5-1 and TRBJ2-6; possible D gene TRBD1, 5 bases. The specimen sequenced was PBMCs. The receptor was derived from a woman in her twenties or thirties with multiple sclerosis. CDR3 sequence (DNA): TGCGCCAGCAGCTTAGCCGCAGGGCTCGGCGGGGCCAACGTCCTGACTTTC. This encodes CASSLAAGLGGANVLTF.